These 8 T cell receptor beta chains share one sample of origin, sequenced in a study of blood T cell repertoires in COVID-19. Generated by immunoSEQ multiplex PCR, the TCRdb table keeps only in-frame clones and is missing some. The table has over 75,000 clones, roughly 78% seen once. The sequencing sample was made of peripheral blood. The source of these receptors is a woman in her 70s with acute or convalescent COVID-19.

The chain couples TRBV2 to TRBJ2-2; 8 nucleotides align to TRBD1. Germline trimming cut 9 bases from V and 3 bases from J; bases unmatched to any gene: 6. Per the germline V gene, CDR1 is SNHLY and CDR2 is FYNNEI. The CDR3 contains 14 residues. Written as DNA, the CDR3 is TGTGCCAGTAAGGACAGGGTCTACACCGGGGAGCTGTTTTTT. Translating it yields CASKDRVYTGELFF.

The chain recombines TRBV12-3 or TRBV12-4 with TRBJ2-1; D might be TRBD1 (6 bases). The length of the CDR3 is 13 residues. Trimming pared 4 bases from V and 8 bases from J, leaving 12 bases between. The CDR3 protein is CASSYQGRDEQFF. CDR3 DNA sequence: TGTGCCAGCAGTTATCAGGGGAGAGATGAGCAGTTCTTC.

The chain has TRBV10-3 and TRBJ1-1; D uncertain. The V end lost 9 bases, the J end lost 1 base, and 18 bases lay between the germline ends. CDR3 length: 15 amino acids. Germline V gene data show CDR1 as ENHRY and CDR2 as SYGVKD. CDR3: CAISAPPPRNTEAFF. DNA for the CDR3: TGTGCCATTTCGGCCCCCCCTCCTAGGAACACTGAAGCTTTCTTT.

The chain couples TRBV18 to TRBJ1-6, with D perhaps TRBD1 (5 bases). The CDR3 loop spans 16 amino acids. Germline V gives CDR1 KGHSH, CDR2 LQKENI. The V gene lost 2 bases and the J gene lost 14 bases, with 22 bases spanning the gap. The CDR3 sequence: CASSPREHQFGGTLHF. CDR3 DNA: TGTGCCAGCTCACCAAGGGAACACCAGTTCGGGGGGACCCTCCACTTT.

The genes are TRBV28 and TRBJ2-5, with D uncertain. Germline CDR1 MDHEN, CDR2 SYDVKM. The CDR3 has 12 residues. V shed 10 bases and J shed 4 bases, with 13 bases lying between them. The DNA of the CDR3 is TGTGCCACCAGACCCCTATCAGAGACCCAGTACTTC. Translating gives CATRPLSETQYF.

V is TRBV27 and J is TRBJ2-1; TRBD2 agrees at 14 bases. V was clipped by 5 bases and J by 7 bases; unmatched bases: 10. Looked up from germline, CDR1 is MNHEY and CDR2 is SMNVEV (reference sequence). This CDR3 has 17 residues. The DNA of the CDR3 is TGTGCCAGCAGTCCCCGACTAGCGGGAGGGCTAGGGAATGAGCAGTTCTTC. This encodes CASSPRLAGGLGNEQFF.

Note on this clone: Within the sample, other DNA sequences also encode this same CDR3. This rearrangement joins TRBV9 to TRBJ1-3; 8 bases fit TRBD1. The CDR3 contains 15 residues. Germline V gene data show CDR1 as SGDLS and CDR2 as YYNGEE. V dropped 2 bases and J dropped 2; count of bases not matched to a gene: 3. CDR3 in amino acids: CASSVAQGAGNTIYF. The DNA for the CDR3 is TGTGCCAGCAGCGTGGCACAGGGGGCTGGAAACACCATATATTTT.

The V gene is TRBV18, the J gene TRBJ1-2, with D possibly being TRBD1 (6 bases). The V end was cut by 3 bases, the J end by 5 bases, with 13 bases between. The germline V gene has CDR1 KGHSH and CDR2 LQKENI. CDR3 length: 14 residues. In DNA, the CDR3 is TGTGCCAGCTCACCGCCCCGGGACACTTATGGCTACACCTTC. The encoded protein is CASSPPRDTYGYTF.